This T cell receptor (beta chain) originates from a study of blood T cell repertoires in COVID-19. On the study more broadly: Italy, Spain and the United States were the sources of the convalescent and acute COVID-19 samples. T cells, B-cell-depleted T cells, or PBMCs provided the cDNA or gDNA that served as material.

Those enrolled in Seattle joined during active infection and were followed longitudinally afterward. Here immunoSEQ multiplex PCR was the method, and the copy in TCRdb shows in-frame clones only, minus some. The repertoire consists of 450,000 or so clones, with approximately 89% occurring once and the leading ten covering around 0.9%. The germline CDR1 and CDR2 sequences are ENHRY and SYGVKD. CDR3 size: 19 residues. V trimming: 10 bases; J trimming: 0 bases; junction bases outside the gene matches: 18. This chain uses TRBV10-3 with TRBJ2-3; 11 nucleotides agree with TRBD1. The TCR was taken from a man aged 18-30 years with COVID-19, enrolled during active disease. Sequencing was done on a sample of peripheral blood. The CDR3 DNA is TGTGCCACCGAAGGGACAGGGGGACACCCCCGAACTAGCACAGATACGCAGTATTTT. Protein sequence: CATEGTGGHPRTSTDTQYF.